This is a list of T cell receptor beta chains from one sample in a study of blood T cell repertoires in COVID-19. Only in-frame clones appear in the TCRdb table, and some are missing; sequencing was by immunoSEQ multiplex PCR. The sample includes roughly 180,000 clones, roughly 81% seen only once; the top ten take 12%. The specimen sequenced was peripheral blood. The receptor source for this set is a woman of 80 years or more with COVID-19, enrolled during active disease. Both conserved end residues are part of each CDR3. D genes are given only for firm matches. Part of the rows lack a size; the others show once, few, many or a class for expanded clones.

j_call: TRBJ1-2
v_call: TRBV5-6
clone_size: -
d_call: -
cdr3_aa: CASSSANRYGYTF
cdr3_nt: TGTGCCAGCAGCTCTGCGAATCGGTATGGCTACACCTTC

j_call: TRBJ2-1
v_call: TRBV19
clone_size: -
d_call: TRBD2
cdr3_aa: CASSTSEGLAYPKFF
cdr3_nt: TGTGCCAGTAGTACTTCCGAAGGACTAGCCTATCCCAAGTTCTTC

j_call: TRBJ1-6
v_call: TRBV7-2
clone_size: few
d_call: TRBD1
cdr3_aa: CASSQLTGTGVISPLHF
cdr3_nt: TGTGCCAGCAGCCAACTTACAGGGACAGGGGTTATTTCACCCCTCCACTTT

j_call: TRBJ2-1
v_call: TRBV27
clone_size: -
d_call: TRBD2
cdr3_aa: CASSFTSANSYNEQFF
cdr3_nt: TGTGCCAGCAGTTTCACTAGCGCGAACTCCTACAATGAGCAGTTCTTC

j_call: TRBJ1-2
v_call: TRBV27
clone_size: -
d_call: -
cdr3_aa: CASSLSGGYGYTF
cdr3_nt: TGTGCCAGCAGTTTATCGGGGGGATATGGCTACACCTTC

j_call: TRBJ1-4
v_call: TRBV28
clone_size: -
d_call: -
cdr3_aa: CASRSTGRGTNEKLFF
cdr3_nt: TGTGCCAGCAGATCTACAGGGCGTGGAACTAATGAAAAACTGTTTTTT

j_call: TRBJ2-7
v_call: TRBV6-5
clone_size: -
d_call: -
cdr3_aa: CASLGWPDKQYF
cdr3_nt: TGTGCCAGCCTTGGCTGGCCTGACAAGCAGTACTTC

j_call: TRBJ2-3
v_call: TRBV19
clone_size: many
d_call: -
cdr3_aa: CASSSRRTDTQYF
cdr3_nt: TGTGCCAGTAGTTCGCGGCGCACAGATACGCAGTATTTT

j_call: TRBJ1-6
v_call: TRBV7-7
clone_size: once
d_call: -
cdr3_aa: CASYSFLYNSPLHF
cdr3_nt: TGTGCTAGCTACAGCTTTCTGTATAATTCACCCCTCCACTTT

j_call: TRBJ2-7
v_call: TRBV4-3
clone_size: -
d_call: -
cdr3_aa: CASRLWPGPYEQYF
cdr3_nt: TGCGCCAGCAGACTTTGGCCGGGTCCCTACGAGCAGTACTTC

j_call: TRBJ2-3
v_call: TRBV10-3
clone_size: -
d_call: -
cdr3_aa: CAVGEASTDTQYF
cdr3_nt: TGTGCCGTCGGGGAAGCCAGCACAGATACGCAGTATTTT

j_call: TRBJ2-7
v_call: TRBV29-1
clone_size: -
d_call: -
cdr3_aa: CSVFFSGFYEQYF
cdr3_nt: TGCAGCGTTTTCTTCAGCGGCTTCTACGAGCAGTACTTC

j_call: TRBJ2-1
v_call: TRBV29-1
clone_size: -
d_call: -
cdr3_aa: CSVEDLAGTYNEQFF
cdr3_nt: TGCAGCGTTGAAGATCTCGCAGGGACCTACAATGAGCAGTTCTTC

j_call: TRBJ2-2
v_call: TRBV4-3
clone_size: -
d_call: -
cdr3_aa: CASSQDSGGLANTGELFF
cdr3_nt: TGCGCCAGCAGCCAAGATTCTGGGGGCCTCGCGAACACCGGGGAGCTGTTTTTT

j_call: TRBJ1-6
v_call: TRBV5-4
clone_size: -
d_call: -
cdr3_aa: CASSLRFGGETLHF
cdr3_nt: TGTGCCAGCAGCTTACGGTTCGGGGGAGAAACCCTCCACTTT

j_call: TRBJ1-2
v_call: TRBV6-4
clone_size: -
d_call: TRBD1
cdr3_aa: CASSQGQGGYTF
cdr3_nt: TGTGCCAGCAGCCAAGGACAGGGCGGCTACACCTTC

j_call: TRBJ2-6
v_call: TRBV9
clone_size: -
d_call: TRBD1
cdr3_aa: CASSAFLRQGESGANVLTF
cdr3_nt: TGTGCCAGCAGCGCTTTTTTAAGACAGGGGGAGTCTGGGGCCAACGTCCTGACTTTC

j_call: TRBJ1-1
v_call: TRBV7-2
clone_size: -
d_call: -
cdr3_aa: CASRPGAPNTEAFF
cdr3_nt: TGTGCCAGCAGGCCTGGGGCCCCGAACACTGAAGCTTTCTTT

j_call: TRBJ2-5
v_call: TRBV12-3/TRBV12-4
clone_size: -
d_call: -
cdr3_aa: CASSSWTEETQYF
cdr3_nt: TGTGCCAGCAGCAGTTGGACAGAAGAGACCCAGTACTTC

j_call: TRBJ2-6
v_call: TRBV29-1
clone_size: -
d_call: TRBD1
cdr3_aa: CSVGTGGLGANVLTF
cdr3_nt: TGCAGCGTAGGGACAGGGGGTCTCGGGGCCAACGTCCTGACTTTC

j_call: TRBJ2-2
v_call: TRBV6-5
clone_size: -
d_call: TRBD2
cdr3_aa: CASRLSGNGELFF
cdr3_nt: TGTGCCAGCAGATTAAGCGGGAACGGGGAGCTGTTTTTT

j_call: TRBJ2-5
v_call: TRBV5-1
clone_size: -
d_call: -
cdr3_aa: CASSLGPGVMQETQYF
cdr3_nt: TGCGCCAGCAGCTTGGGCCCAGGGGTTATGCAAGAGACCCAGTACTTC

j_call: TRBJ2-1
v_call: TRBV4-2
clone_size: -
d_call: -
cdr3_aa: CASSQDLSLMQFF
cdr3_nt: TGTGCCAGCAGCCAAGACCTTAGTCTGATGCAGTTCTTC

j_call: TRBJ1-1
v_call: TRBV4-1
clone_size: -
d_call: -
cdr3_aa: CASRVDSLSTEAFF
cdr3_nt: TGCGCCAGCAGGGTGGACAGTTTGAGCACTGAAGCTTTCTTT

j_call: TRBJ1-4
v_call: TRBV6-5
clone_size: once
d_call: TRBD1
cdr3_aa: CASRGEQGASEKLFF
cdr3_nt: TGTGCCAGCAGGGGTGAACAGGGGGCGAGTGAAAAACTGTTTTTT

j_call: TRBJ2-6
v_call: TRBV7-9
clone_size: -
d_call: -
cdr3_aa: CASAVGSSGANVLTF
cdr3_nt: TGTGCTAGCGCCGTGGGCAGCTCTGGGGCCAACGTCCTGACTTTC

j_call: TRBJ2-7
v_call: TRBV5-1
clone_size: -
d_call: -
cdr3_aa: CASSLSGTTYEQYF
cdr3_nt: TGCGCCAGCAGCTTGTCGGGTACAACCTACGAGCAGTACTTC

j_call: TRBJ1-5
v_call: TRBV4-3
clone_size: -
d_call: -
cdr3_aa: CASSPTGDLNQPQHF
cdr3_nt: TGCGCCAGCAGTCCTACAGGAGATCTCAATCAGCCCCAGCATTTT

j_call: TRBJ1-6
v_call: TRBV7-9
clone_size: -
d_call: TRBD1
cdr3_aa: CASSFSGGNSPLHF
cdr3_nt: TGTGCCAGCAGCTTTTCAGGGGGTAATTCACCCCTCCACTTT

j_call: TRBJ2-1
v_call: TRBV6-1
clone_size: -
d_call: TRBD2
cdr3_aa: CASSEGWTSGRAYNEQFF
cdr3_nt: TGTGCCAGCAGTGAAGGGTGGACTAGCGGGAGGGCCTACAATGAGCAGTTCTTC

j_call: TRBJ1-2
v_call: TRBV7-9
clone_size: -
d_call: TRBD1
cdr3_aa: CASSDRDRIYGYTF
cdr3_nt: TGTGCCAGCAGTGACCGGGACAGGATTTATGGCTACACCTTC

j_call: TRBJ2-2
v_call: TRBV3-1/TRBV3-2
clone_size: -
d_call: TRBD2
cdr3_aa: CASRRLAGGPGELFF
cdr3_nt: TGTGCCAGCAGACGACTAGCGGGAGGCCCCGGGGAGCTGTTTTTT

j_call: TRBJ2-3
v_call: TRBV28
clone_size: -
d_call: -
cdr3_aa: CATGLTDTQYF
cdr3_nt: TGTGCCACCGGGTTGACAGATACGCAGTATTTT

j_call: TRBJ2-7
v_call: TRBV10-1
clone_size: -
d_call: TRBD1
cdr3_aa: CANFGTGLCEQYF
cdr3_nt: TGCGCCAACTTTGGGACAGGGCTTTGCGAGCAGTACTTC

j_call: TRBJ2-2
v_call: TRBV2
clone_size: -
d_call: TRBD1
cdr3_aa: CASSGQGRNTGELFF
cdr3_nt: TGTGCCAGCAGTGGACAGGGGAGGAACACCGGGGAGCTGTTTTTT

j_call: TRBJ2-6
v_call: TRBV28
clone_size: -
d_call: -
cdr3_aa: CASSLVGGGAGANVLTF
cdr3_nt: TGTGCCAGCAGTTTGGTAGGGGGCGGGGCTGGGGCCAACGTCCTGACTTTC

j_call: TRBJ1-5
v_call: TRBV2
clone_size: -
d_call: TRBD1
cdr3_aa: CASRGDSSNQPQHF
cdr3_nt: TGTGCCAGCAGGGGGGACAGTAGCAATCAGCCCCAGCATTTT

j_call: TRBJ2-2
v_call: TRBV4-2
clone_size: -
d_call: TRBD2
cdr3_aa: CASSQDRGGLAGTGELFF
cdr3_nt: TGTGCCAGCAGCCAAGATAGAGGCGGGCTAGCGGGGACCGGGGAGCTGTTTTTT

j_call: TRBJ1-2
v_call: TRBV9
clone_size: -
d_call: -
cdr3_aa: CASSVGGLHFYGYTF
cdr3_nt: TGTGCCAGCAGCGTAGGGGGACTCCATTTCTATGGCTACACCTTC

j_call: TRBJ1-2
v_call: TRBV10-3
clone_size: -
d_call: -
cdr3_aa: CAISESVGGVRGYTF
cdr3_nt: TGTGCCATCAGTGAGTCAGTTGGAGGGGTTAGAGGCTACACCTTC

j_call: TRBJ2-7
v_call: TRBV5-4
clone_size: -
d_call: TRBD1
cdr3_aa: CASSLGTGGSYEQYF
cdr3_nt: TGTGCCAGCAGCTTGGGGACAGGGGGGAGCTACGAGCAGTACTTC

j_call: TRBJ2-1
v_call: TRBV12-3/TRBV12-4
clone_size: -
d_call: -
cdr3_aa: CASTGNQYNEQFF
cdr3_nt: TGTGCCAGCACCGGGAACCAATACAATGAGCAGTTCTTC

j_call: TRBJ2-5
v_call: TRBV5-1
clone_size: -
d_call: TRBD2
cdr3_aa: CASSLWSGGTQETQYF
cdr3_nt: TGCGCCAGCAGCTTGTGGAGCGGGGGGACCCAAGAGACCCAGTACTTC

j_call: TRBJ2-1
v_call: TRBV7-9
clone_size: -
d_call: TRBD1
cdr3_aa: CASSLWTGVTGNEQFF
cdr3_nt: TGTGCCAGCAGCCTCTGGACAGGGGTCACGGGGAATGAGCAGTTCTTC

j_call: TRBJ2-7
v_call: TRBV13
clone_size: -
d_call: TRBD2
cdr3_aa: CASSPGLAAYEQYF
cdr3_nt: TGTGCCAGCAGCCCCGGACTAGCTGCTTACGAGCAGTACTTC

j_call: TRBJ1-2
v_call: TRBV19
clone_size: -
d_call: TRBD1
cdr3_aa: CASSATGDYGYTF
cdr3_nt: TGTGCCAGTAGTGCAACAGGGGACTATGGCTACACCTTC